Here is one T cell receptor (beta chain) with its context. Its antigen is undetermined. Researchers ran immunoSEQ v3.0 at survey level. Method: immunoSEQ multiplex PCR; TCRdb's copy keeps in-frame clones and lacks some. The sample includes around 15,000 clones, approximately 87% of them seen just once. This CDR3 is built from 16 residues. V shed 6 bases and J 8 bases; nucleotides not matched to a gene: 12. Germline values: CDR1 SGHRS, CDR2 YFSETQ. The sample comes from a study of long-term antiretroviral therapy in people with HIV. Looking at the study overall: Initial samples were collected about a decade before the 2015 immediate-ART recommendation. Study results and limitations: Spans of CDR3 length were tighter for HIV repertoires than for controls. Blood sampling spanned 2004 to 2017, possibly under older ART regimens.

Sequenced material: unsorted PBMCs, taken 0.7 years before starting antiretroviral therapy. The chain uses TRBV5-1 and TRBJ2-1; TRBD1 matches 12 bases. This TCR was sampled from a man aged 50-60 years with HIV. The CDR3 loop reads CASIRGGTGGEDEQFF. CDR3 in DNA: TGCGCCAGCATCCGGGGCGGGACAGGGGGCGAAGATGAGCAGTTCTTC.